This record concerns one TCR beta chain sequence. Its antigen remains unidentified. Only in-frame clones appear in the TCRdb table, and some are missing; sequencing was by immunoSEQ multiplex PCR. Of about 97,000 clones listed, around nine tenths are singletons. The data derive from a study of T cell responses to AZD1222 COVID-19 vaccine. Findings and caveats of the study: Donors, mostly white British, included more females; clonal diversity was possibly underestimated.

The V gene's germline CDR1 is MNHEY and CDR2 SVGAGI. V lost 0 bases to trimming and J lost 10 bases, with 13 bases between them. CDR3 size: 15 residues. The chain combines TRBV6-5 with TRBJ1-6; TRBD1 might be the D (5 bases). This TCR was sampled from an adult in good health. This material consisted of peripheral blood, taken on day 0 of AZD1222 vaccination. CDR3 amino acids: CASSYSPGGSSPLHF. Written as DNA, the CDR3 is TGTGCCAGCAGTTACTCTCCGGGGGGAAGCTCACCCCTCCACTTT.